This paragraph covers one T cell receptor beta chain sequence. Here immunoSEQ multiplex PCR was the method, and the copy in TCRdb shows in-frame clones only, minus some. The data contain 85,000 to 100,000 clones, about four fifths of them singletons. Germline V gives CDR1 MNHEY, CDR2 SMNVEV (reference sequence). The CDR3 is 20 amino acids. V lost 0 bases, J lost 0 bases, and 21 bases lay in between. This entry is derived from a study of blood T cell repertoires in COVID-19. The rearrangement joins TRBV27 to TRBJ2-1, with D tentatively TRBD2 (6 bases). This sequence originates from a human donor in a cohort sampled during active COVID-19. Sequenced: peripheral blood. This CDR3 reads CASSLSLLVRGPSSYNEQFF. The CDR3 DNA reads as TGTGCCAGCAGTTTATCGTTACTAGTGCGGGGTCCTAGCTCCTACAATGAGCAGTTCTTC.